This T cell receptor (beta chain) was captured in a study of T cell responses to AZD1222 COVID-19 vaccine. Findings and limits, study-wide: Reportedly, nearly half the spike-specific TCRs target unmutated variant regions.

This clone was observed a handful of times. Its target is unknown. Between the trimmed V and J ends, which lost 6 bases and 5 bases, there was a span of 13 bases. Germline V gene sequence: CDR1 SNHLY, CDR2 FYNNEI. The CDR3 sequence is 13 residues long. TCRdb keeps only in-frame clones here, not all; method: immunoSEQ multiplex PCR. The table lists some 130,000 clones, roughly 93% of them singletons, with around 6.5% in the top ten. This clonotype was sampled from an adult who received the AZD1222 COVID-19 vaccine. V and J are TRBV2 and TRBJ1-1; D not certain. The material sequenced was peripheral blood, taken 28 days after the second AZD1222 dose. CDR3 in amino acids: CASRAQLITEAFF. The CDR3 nucleotides are TGTGCCAGCAGGGCCCAATTAATTACTGAAGCTTTCTTT.